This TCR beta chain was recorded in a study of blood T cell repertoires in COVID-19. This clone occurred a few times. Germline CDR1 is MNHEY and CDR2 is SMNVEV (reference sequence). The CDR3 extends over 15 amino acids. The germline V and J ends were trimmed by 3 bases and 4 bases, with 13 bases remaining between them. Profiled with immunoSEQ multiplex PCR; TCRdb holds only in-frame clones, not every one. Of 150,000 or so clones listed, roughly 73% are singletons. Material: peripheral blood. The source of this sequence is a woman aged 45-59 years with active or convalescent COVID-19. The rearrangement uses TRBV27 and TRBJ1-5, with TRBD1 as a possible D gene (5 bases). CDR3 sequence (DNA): TGTGCCAGCAGTTTTGGGCAGGGCTTAAATCAGCCCCAGCATTTT. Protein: CASSFGQGLNQPQHF.